The TCR beta chain described here comes from a study of TIL therapy for anti-PD-1-resistant metastatic lung cancer. About the research overall: Progressing patients received lymphodepletion, expanded TIL infusion and IL-2. Median patient age was 54, ranging about 35-80 years.

The study's findings and limits: This highly selected cohort may not generalize to typical lung cancer patients. TIL clonotype persistence in blood showed no apparent association with response.

The germline CDR1 and CDR2 sequences are MDHEN and SYDVKM. This CDR3 region has 18 residues. The V and J ends lost 0 bases and 2 bases respectively, with 16 bases between them. Comment on this clone: The antigen is undetermined.

The immunoSEQ assay was v3. Some clones are missing from TCRdb's copy, which holds only in-frame ones; the method was immunoSEQ multiplex PCR. Seen here are under 60,000 clones, approximately 83% observed once, and the top ten hold approximately 5%. Time point in this sample: pre-treatment sample, taken before nivolumab and TIL therapy. V gene TRBV28 combines with J gene TRBJ1-4; tentative D call: TRBD1 (5 bases). Material: blood, obtained at baseline. The receptor was isolated from a person between 25 and 79 years old with non-small cell lung cancer. CDR3 DNA sequence: TGTGCCAGCAGTTTATGGGGCGGGGCAGGGACGACTAATGAAAAACTGTTTTTT. This encodes CASSLWGGAGTTNEKLFF.